The clone carrying this T cell receptor (beta chain) has a single count. The entry originates in a study of T cell changes during pregnancy in multiple sclerosis. Germline V CDR1 and CDR2: MNHEY, SMNVEV (reference sequence). The CDR3 contains 15 residues. V gave up 8 bases and J gave up 0 bases, with 13 bases separating them. Clones were sequenced by immunoSEQ multiplex PCR, and TCRdb holds only the in-frame ones, with some missing. The repertoire consists of about 110,000 clones, with about nine tenths occurring once and the leading ten covering 3% to 3.5%. The V and J genes are TRBV27 and TRBJ2-2, with a weak D call TRBD1 (6 bases). The starting material was peripheral blood, obtained after pregnancy. This receptor was obtained from a female donor with multiple sclerosis, enrolled in a pregnancy study. The CDR3 reads CASQQGPSNTGELFF. In nucleotides, the CDR3 is TGTGCCAGCCAACAGGGCCCCTCGAACACCGGGGAGCTGTTTTTT.